This T cell receptor beta chain was found in a study of blood T cell repertoires in COVID-19. Some clones are missing from TCRdb's copy, which holds only in-frame ones; the method was immunoSEQ multiplex PCR. The sample includes under 250,000 clones, 80% of them seen just once. The CDR3 length is 16 residues. Germline V CDR1 and CDR2: SGDLS, YYNGEE. The ends lost 4 bases at V and 5 bases at J; junction bases unmatched: 5. This receptor was obtained from a woman in her seventies with acute or convalescent COVID-19. Sequencing was done on a sample of peripheral blood. This chain connects TRBV9 to TRBJ2-2, with 13 nucleotides matching TRBD2. CDR3 region: CASSTRTSGSTGELFF. The CDR3 DNA follows: TGTGCCAGCAGCACCCGGACTAGCGGGAGTACCGGGGAGCTGTTTTTT.